One and the same sample provided the 23 T cell receptor beta chains below, sequenced in a study of a mutant IDH1 vaccine in newly diagnosed glioma. These TCRs' antigens remain unknown. The time point was: week 47, end of study. Every vaccine dose comprised 300 ug of mutant IDH1 20-mer peptide plus topical imiquimod. Data came from immunoSEQ multiplex PCR; TCRdb stores just in-frame clones and leaves some out. Here the sample spans about 94,000 clones, roughly 91% being singletons. The sequences come from PBMCs, collected from a glioma patient whose treatment included an IDH1 peptide vaccine. The receptors shown here come from a woman between 50 and 59 years old with glioma.

This chain links TRBV5-1 with TRBJ2-7; 9 bases are shared with TRBD1. V gave up 4 bases and J gave up 4 bases; unmatched junction bases: 9. Germline CDR1 and CDR2: SGHRS and YFSETQ. The CDR3 totals 15 residues. The CDR3 DNA reads TGCGCCAGCAGCACGTTGGGACAGGGTTATTACGAGCAGTACTTC. Its protein is CASSTLGQGYYEQYF.

The V call is TRBV11-2, the J call TRBJ2-1; maybe TRBD2 (5 bases). The V end was cut by 5 bases, the J end by 8 bases, with 16 bases between. The CDR3 contains 14 residues. CDR1 is SGHAT, CDR2 FQNNGV, per germline. This CDR3 is CASSPSAGGHEQFF. DNA of the CDR3: TGTGCCAGCAGCCCCAGCGCGGGTGGTCATGAGCAGTTCTTC. Full variable domain (rest looked up from reference TRBV11-2 and TRBJ2-1): EAGVAQSPRYKIIEKRQSVAFWCNPISGHATLYWYQQILGQGPKLLIQFQNNGVVDDSQLPKDRFSAERLKGVDSTLKIQPAKLEDSAVYLCASSPSAGGHEQFFGPGTRLTVL.

V gene TRBV27 combines with J gene TRBJ1-1; 11 bases agree with TRBD1. V lost 5 bases and J lost 3; bases outside the gene matches: 5. This CDR3 has 15 residues. Per germline, CDR1 MNHEY and CDR2 SMNVEV (reference sequence). CDR3 nucleotide sequence: TGTGCCAGCAGTCCCTGGACAGGGGGCCACACTGAAGCTTTCTTT. Its protein product is CASSPWTGGHTEAFF.

V gene TRBV10-3 combines with J gene TRBJ1-6; TRBD1 might be the D (6 bases). The CDR3 loop spans 14 amino acids. The V end lost 10 bases, the J end lost 7 bases, and 17 bases lay between the germline ends. In germline, CDR1 is ENHRY, CDR2 SYGVKD. The CDR3 region is CATRTLTGNSPLHF. CDR3 sequence (DNA): TGTGCCACCCGGACCCTTACAGGGAATTCACCCCTCCACTTT.

The rearrangement links TRBV5-6 to TRBJ1-4; TRBD1 matches at 10 bases. The germline V gene has CDR1 SGHDT and CDR2 YYEEEE. Unmatched junction bases numbered 4, after V lost 7 bases and J lost 4 bases. This CDR3 spans 14 amino acids. The CDR3 spells CASGDRGLNEKLFF. The CDR3 DNA reads as TGTGCCAGCGGCGACAGGGGGCTTAATGAAAAACTGTTTTTT.

The rearrangement joins TRBV7-9 to TRBJ1-5; the D gene is possibly TRBD1 (6 bases). CDR3 length: 15 residues. Germline assignment: CDR1 SEHNR and CDR2 FQNEAQ (reference sequence). V was pared by 5 bases and J by 3 bases, with 14 bases between. CDR3 DNA sequence: TGTGCCAGCAGCCGGGCGGGGGGCCTCAATCAGCCCCAGCATTTT. Its translation: CASSRAGGLNQPQHF.

The chain carries TRBV19 and TRBJ1-1; D gene uncertain. This CDR3 comprises 14 residues. Looked up from germline, CDR1 is LNHDA and CDR2 is SQIVND (reference sequence). V gave up 4 bases and J gave up 3 bases, with 12 bases separating them. CDR3 nucleotide sequence: TGTGCCAGTAGTACACGGACGGCAGACACTGAAGCTTTCTTT. This gives the protein CASSTRTADTEAFF.

This chain connects TRBV10-1 to TRBJ1-1; no clear D gene. This CDR3 region has 13 residues. Trimming cost V 6 bases and J 7 bases, with 15 bases left between them. Germline V lookup: CDR1 WNHNN, CDR2 SYGVQD (reference sequence). The CDR3 spells CASSAGRISEAFF. Here the CDR3 DNA reads TGCGCCAGCAGCGCCGGCAGGATCAGTGAAGCTTTCTTT.

The chain recombines TRBV21-1 with TRBJ2-7; the table's D call, TRBD2, was not checked against the DNA. TRBV21-1 is a pseudogene. This CDR3 is built from 16 residues. CDR3 residues: CASSKEPGGPRNEQYF. The CDR3 DNA reads TGTGCCAGCAGCAAAGAACCGGGAGGGCCTAGAAACGAGCAGTACTTC.

The chain recombines TRBV5-1 with TRBJ2-2; D remains ambiguous. V lost 1 base and J lost 1, with 5 bases in between. The CDR3 is 14 residues long. Per germline, CDR1 SGHRS and CDR2 YFSETQ. The CDR3 DNA follows: TGCGCCAGCAGCTTGACCCTGAACACCGGGGAGCTGTTTTTT. It encodes CASSLTLNTGELFF.

This clone was seen a handful of times. The rearrangement links TRBV5-6 to TRBJ1-5; D may be TRBD1 (5 bases). CDR3 length: 14 residues. In germline, CDR1 is SGHDT, CDR2 YYEEEE. The V end was cut by 2 bases, the J end by 4 bases, with 10 bases between. Here the CDR3 DNA reads TGTGCCAGCAGCTTTCAGGGCGGGAATCAGCCCCAGCATTTT. Translation gives CASSFQGGNQPQHF.

This clone was counted a few times. The gene calls are TRBV28 and TRBJ1-2; 7 positions agree with TRBD1. The germline CDR1 and CDR2 sequences are MDHEN and SYDVKM. The CDR3 is made up of 14 amino acids. Trimming removed 6 bases from V and 1 base from J; junction bases left unmatched: 5. The CDR3 DNA reads as TGTGCCAGCAGCCCAGGGGGACTTAACTATGGCTACACCTTC. It yields the protein CASSPGGLNYGYTF.

For the CDR3, the DNA is TGCGCCAGCAGCTTGGGGTTGGCTAATGAAAAACTGTTTTTT. It translates to CASSLGLANEKLFF. The chain joins TRBV5-1 to TRBJ1-4; unclear D gene. The V end was cut by 0 bases, the J end by 3 bases, with 6 bases between. Germline-derived CDR1 and CDR2 are SGHRS and YFSETQ. The CDR3 loop spans 14 amino acids. Full variable domain (remainder filled in from reference TRBV5-1 and TRBJ1-4): KAGVTQTPRYLIKTRGQQVTLSCSPISGHRSVSWYQQTPGQGLQFLFEYFSETQRNKGNFPGRFSGRQFSNSRSEMNVSTLELGDSALYLCASSLGLANEKLFFGSGTQLSVL.

The V call is TRBV6-5, the J call TRBJ2-3; a possible D gene is TRBD2 (6 bases). Trimming left V 0 bases short and J 4 bases short, with 11 bases between. This CDR3 has 15 residues. Looked up from germline, CDR1 is MNHEY and CDR2 is SVGAGI. CDR3 nucleotides: TGTGCCAGCAGTTACTCGGCGGGACTCGCAGATACGCAGTATTTT. Translating gives CASSYSAGLADTQYF.

The chain recombines TRBV5-6 with TRBJ2-3; possibly TRBD1 for D (5 bases). V was clipped by 2 bases and J by 0 bases, with 7 bases between them. This CDR3 is built from 14 residues. The germline gives CDR1 SGHDT, CDR2 YYEEEE. CDR3: CASSLTGSTDTQYF. CDR3 nucleotide sequence: TGTGCCAGCAGCTTAACAGGTAGCACAGATACGCAGTATTTT.

The chain joins TRBV6-6 to TRBJ2-7; a weak D match, TRBD1 (6 bases). CDR1 and CDR2 (germline): MNHNY, SVGAGI (reference sequence). Trimming took off 5 bases at V and 6 bases at J, with 14 bases between the two ends. The CDR3 is made up of 13 amino acids. CDR3 sequence: CASSPGTLGEQYF. DNA of the CDR3: TGTGCCAGCAGTCCTGGGACATTGGGCGAGCAGTACTTC.

This chain uses TRBV28 with TRBJ1-5; D is unresolved. The germline V gene encodes CDR1 MDHEN and CDR2 SYDVKM. The CDR3 loop spans 14 amino acids. Trimming stripped 11 bases from V and 0 bases from J, with 14 bases between. The chain's CDR3 is CAAAQIDSNQPQHF. CDR3 nucleotides: TGTGCCGCCGCCCAAATTGATAGCAATCAGCCCCAGCATTTT.

This clone was observed a handful of times. The rearrangement uses TRBV14 and TRBJ1-6, with TRBD1 matching 9 bases. The length of the CDR3 is 13 residues. CDR1 SGHDN and CDR2 FVKESK come from the germline V gene. The V gene end was trimmed by 3 bases and the J gene end by 10 bases; junction bases not matched to a gene: 1. The CDR3 here is CASSQDRGSPLHF. Written as DNA, the CDR3 is TGTGCCAGCAGCCAGGACAGGGGCTCACCCCTCCACTTT.

The chain recombines TRBV11-2 with TRBJ1-1; unclear D gene. The V end lost 1 base, the J end lost 4 bases, and 25 bases lay between the germline ends. Looked up from germline, CDR1 is SGHAT and CDR2 is FQNNGV. The CDR3 is 19 residues long. The CDR3 DNA sequence: TGTGCCAGCAGCTTAGGCTCGGTAATCGGGGTGACTAATATCACTGAAGCTTTCTTT. Residues: CASSLGSVIGVTNITEAFF.

V is TRBV7-6 and J is TRBJ2-1; possibly TRBD1 for D (6 bases). This CDR3 is built from 14 residues. The ends were cut back, 1 base at V and 8 bases at J, with 12 bases in the middle. The germline V gene encodes CDR1 SGHVS and CDR2 FNYEAQ. As DNA, the CDR3 is TGTGCCAGCAGCTTAGGTCAGGGGTCGGATGAGCAGTTCTTC. Its translation: CASSLGQGSDEQFF.

V gene TRBV6-1 combines with J gene TRBJ2-5; 12 bases agree with TRBD2. This CDR3 contains 11 residues. Germline CDR1 MNHNS, CDR2 SASEGT. After removal of 8 bases from V and 11 bases from J, the junction contained 3 bases not matched to a gene. The CDR3 DNA sequence: TGTGCCAGCGGGACTAGCGGGTCGCAGTACTTC. Protein sequence: CASGTSGSQYF.

The V and J genes are TRBV28 and TRBJ2-3; TRBD2 agrees at 7 bases. This CDR3 contains 16 residues. The trim removed 2 bases at V and 3 bases at J, leaving 8 bases unmatched. Germline CDR1 and CDR2: MDHEN and SYDVKM. The CDR3 DNA reads as TGTGCCAGCAGTTTACGAACCCGACTAGCAACAGATACGCAGTATTTT. Translated, it gives CASSLRTRLATDTQYF.

This chain links TRBV5-4 with TRBJ2-1; TRBD2 aligns across 11 bases. J was trimmed by 7 bases and V by 4 bases; bases with no gene match: 10. This CDR3 is built from 16 residues. Germline assignment: CDR1 SGHNT and CDR2 YYREEE (reference sequence). This CDR3 is CASSLLTSGMRNEQFF. CDR3 nucleotide sequence: TGTGCCAGCAGCCTATTGACTAGCGGGATGAGGAATGAGCAGTTCTTC. Full variable domain (outside the CDR3, taken from reference TRBV5-4 and TRBJ2-1): ETGVTQSPTHLIKTRGQQVTLRCSSQSGHNTVSWYQQALGQGPQFIFQYYREEENGRGNFPPRFSGLQFPNYSSELNVNALELDDSALYLCASSLLTSGMRNEQFFGPGTRLTVL.